These T cell receptor beta chains were read from a single sample in a study of regulatory T cells in long-lasting Graves disease. Using its own MiXCR run on the multiplex PCR reads, TCRdb lists one record per CDR3 protein. The sample records some 350,000 distinct CDR3 sequences, roughly 17% being singletons. In addition, the sample was reused for a study of T cells in Graves' hyperthyroidism and ophthalmopathy.

Specimen: peripheral blood mononuclear cells (PBMCs), collected at new diagnosis, from a patient treated with antithyroid drugs. The receptors come from a woman younger than 30 with Graves disease. Each CDR3 is given with its conserved first and last residue. The D gene is left open where the match is weak. Rows give clone size only sometimes, using once, few, many, or a class for an expanded clone.

clone size	V gene	J gene	CDR3 length	D gene	CDR3 DNA	CDR3 protein
few	TRBV20-1	TRBJ2-7	13	-	TGCAGTGCTCTCCGGGACGCGCCCAACGAGCAGTACTTC	CSALRDAPNEQYF
few	TRBV20-1	TRBJ1-3	13	-	TGCAGTGCTAGTAGTCCAGGGCCAGGGACCATATATTTT	CSASSPGPGTIYF
many	TRBV5-1	TRBJ2-1	16	TRBD2	TGCGCCAGCAGCTTGACTAGCGGGAGTACCTACAATGAGCAGTTCTTC	CASSLTSGSTYNEQFF
-	TRBV29-1	TRBJ2-3	13	TRBD2	TGCAGCGTCCGGACTAGTCTTAGCGGTACGCAGTATTTT	CSVRTSLSGTQYF
many	TRBV7-3	TRBJ2-1	18	TRBD2	TGTGCCAGCAGCTTAACCCCGGGACTAGCGAGCTCCTACAATGAGCAGTTCTTC	CASSLTPGLASSYNEQFF
many	TRBV18	TRBJ1-5	14	-	TGTGCCAGCTCACCCGGGGCAGGGCGTCAGCCCCAGCATTTT	CASSPGAGRQPQHF
-	TRBV6-2/TRBV6-3	TRBJ1-5	14	-	TGTGCCAGCAGTTACTCCTATGCCAATCAGCCCCAGCATTTT	CASSYSYANQPQHF
few	TRBV14	TRBJ2-4	14	-	TGTGCCAGCAGCCAAGATCGTCCAGGGAACATTCAGTACTTC	CASSQDRPGNIQYF
-	TRBV7-9	TRBJ2-6	15	-	TGTGCCAGCAGCTTAGTAGGGAAAGGGGCCAACGTCCTGACTTTC	CASSLVGKGANVLTF
many	TRBV3-1	TRBJ2-3	15	-	TGTGCCAGCAGCATGGGGGCAGCGCTCACAGATACGCAGTATTTT	CASSMGAALTDTQYF
many	TRBV12-3/TRBV12-4	TRBJ2-3	15	-	TGTGCCAGCAGTCGACTGGATGCGACCTTTAAAACGCAGTATTTT	CASSRLDATFKTQYF
many	TRBV20-1	TRBJ2-7	12	TRBD2	TGCAGTGCTAGTACTAGCGGTTACGAGCAGTACTTC	CSASTSGYEQYF
few	TRBV7-2	TRBJ2-7	13	-	TGTGCCAGCAGCTTAGCCGACCTCTACGAGCAGTACTTC	CASSLADLYEQYF
many	TRBV12-3/TRBV12-4	TRBJ2-5	17	-	TGTGCCAGCAGTTTGGATTTAGGCGGAAATAGTCAAGAGACCCAGTACTTC	CASSLDLGGNSQETQYF
few	TRBV7-2	TRBJ2-7	14	TRBD2	TGTGCCAGCAGCCTAAGCGGGGCGACCTACGAGCAGTACTTC	CASSLSGATYEQYF
once	TRBV5-1	TRBJ2-1	18	TRBD2	TGCGCCAGCAGCTTGGGGACTAGCGGGATCCTAGCCTACAATGAGCAGTTCTTC	CASSLGTSGILAYNEQFF
many	TRBV5-1	TRBJ2-7	15	-	TGCGCCAGCAGCTTGAATGGGGACGAAGGCTACGAGCAGTACTTC	CASSLNGDEGYEQYF
-	TRBV5-1	TRBJ1-2	16	-	TGCGCCAGCAGCTTGGGGGGTGCCTCATCTAACTATGGCTACACCTTC	CASSLGGASSNYGYTF
many	TRBV6-1	TRBJ2-1	14	TRBD1	TGTGCCAGCCAAGCGACAGGGCCGTCGGATGAGCAGTTCTTC	CASQATGPSDEQFF
-	TRBV24-1	TRBJ2-5	11	-	TGTGCCACCAGTGATTTGGGGACCCAGTACTTC	CATSDLGTQYF
many	TRBV2	TRBJ1-2	14	-	TGTGCCAGCAGTGAAATCGGCAGATCGGGCGGCTACACCTTC	CASSEIGRSGGYTF
-	TRBV7-2	TRBJ2-5	14	TRBD2	TGTGCCAGCAGTAGCGGGGTCACGGGGCGGACCCAGTACTTC	CASSSGVTGRTQYF
many	TRBV6-1	TRBJ1-2	16	-	TGTGCCAGCAGTGAAGTGGGGGGGTTCGTGAACTATGGCTACACCTTC	CASSEVGGFVNYGYTF
-	TRBV11-2	TRBJ2-3	18	TRBD2	TGTGCCAGCAGCTTCGACCCGGGACTAGCGGATCTTACAGATACGCAGTATTTT	CASSFDPGLADLTDTQYF